These 17 T cell receptor beta chains were sequenced from one sample in a study of cytomegalovirus exposure and HLA in healthy donors. Primers for the PCR totalled 60 Vbeta and 13 Jbeta. Only in-frame clones appear in the TCRdb table, and some are missing; sequencing was by immunoSEQ multiplex PCR. The sample contains some 130,000 clones, about four fifths of which appear only once. The sample comprised PBMCs. These TCRs come from a male donor in good health and CMV-seronegative.

This clone was observed a single time. The chain links TRBV30 to TRBJ1-1; D is undetermined. Germline CDR1 and CDR2: GTSNPN and SVGIG (reference sequence). This CDR3 has 13 amino acids. V dropped 2 bases and J dropped 0 bases, with 7 bases sitting between them. CDR3 in amino acids: CAWSPGLNTEAFF. The CDR3 bases are TGTGCCTGGAGTCCGGGGTTGAACACTGAAGCTTTCTTT.

As to this clone: This is likely an artifact of a read error, given a far larger clone one base away. The V call is TRBV6-6, the J call TRBJ2-2, with D hard to call. This CDR3 contains 11 residues. V shed 7 bases and J shed 5 bases, with 5 bases lying between them. From germline, CDR1 is MNHNY and CDR2 SVGAGI (reference sequence). CDR3 sequence: CASTRTGELFF. CDR3 bases: TGTGCCAGCACTCGGACCGGGGAGCTGTTTTTT.

The genes are TRBV25-1 and TRBJ1-2; D unresolved. The CDR3 contains 13 residues. Trimming stripped 7 bases from V and 8 bases from J, with 17 bases between. Germline loops: CDR1 MGHDK, CDR2 SYGVNS. CDR3 DNA: TGTGCCAGCACCGAACGAGGTGAAAGAGGCTACACCTTC. Translated: CASTERGERGYTF.

This clone came up a few times. This chain uses TRBV6-5 with TRBJ2-7; 7 nucleotides align to TRBD1. Germline lookup yields CDR1 MNHEY and CDR2 SVGAGI. The length of the CDR3 is 14 residues. With 5 bases clipped from V and 0 bases from J, the junction kept 4 bases outside the gene matches. CDR3 in amino acids: CASSPGQSSYEQYF. In DNA, the CDR3 is TGTGCCAGCAGTCCGGGACAGAGCTCCTACGAGCAGTACTTC.

The rearrangement links TRBV4-1 to TRBJ2-1; 8 bases are shared with TRBD2. V trimming: 0 bases; J trimming: 8 bases; junction bases outside the gene matches: 15. The CDR3 runs 18 residues. Per germline, CDR1 MGHRA and CDR2 YSYEKL. The CDR3 protein is CASSQERWSGGPWDEQFF. The DNA of the CDR3 is TGCGCCAGCAGCCAAGAACGGTGGAGCGGGGGCCCGTGGGATGAGCAGTTCTTC.

V and J are TRBV27 and TRBJ2-5; 11 nucleotides line up with TRBD2. Germline trimming cut 4 bases from V and 7 bases from J; bases unmatched to any gene: 5. Germline CDR1 is MNHEY and CDR2 is SMNVEV (reference sequence). The CDR3 is 14 residues long. The CDR3 here is CASSSGTSGMTQYF. CDR3 nucleotide sequence: TGTGCCAGCAGTTCGGGGACTAGCGGCATGACCCAGTACTTC.

The rearrangement links TRBV5-4 to TRBJ1-2; TRBD1 is a possible D gene (6 bases). CDR3 size: 14 residues. Germline-derived CDR1 and CDR2 are SGHNT and YYREEE (reference sequence). V was cut by 2 bases and J by 6 bases, with 14 bases left in between. The CDR3 sequence: CASSLQGRLHGYTF. The CDR3 DNA follows: TGTGCCAGCAGCTTACAGGGTCGGCTACATGGCTACACCTTC.

The J gene is TRBJ1-4, the V gene TRBV29-1; maybe TRBD1 (5 bases). The CDR3 is 12 amino acids. From germline, CDR1 is SQVTM and CDR2 ANQGSEA. V gave up 7 bases and J gave up 11 bases, with 17 bases separating them. The CDR3 DNA reads TGCAGCGGTCAAGGCGGGGCGGATAAACTGTTTTTT. Amino acids: CSGQGGADKLFF.

The chain carries TRBV7-8 and TRBJ1-5; D perhaps matches TRBD1 (5 bases). Trimming stripped 5 bases from V and 5 bases from J, with 19 bases between. This CDR3 has 16 residues. Germline CDR1 is SGHVS and CDR2 is FQNEAQ. The CDR3 DNA sequence: TGTGCCAGCAGCCCTAAGGCCGGGGGGGATTATCAGCCCCAGCATTTT. It encodes CASSPKAGGDYQPQHF. Full variable domain (rest looked up from reference TRBV7-8 and TRBJ1-5): GAGVSQSPRYKVAKRGQDVALRCDPISGHVSLFWYQQALGQGPEFLTYFQNEAQLDKSGLPSDRFFAERPEGSVSTLKIQRTQQEDSAVYLCASSPKAGGDYQPQHFGDGTRLSIL.

The chain links TRBV5-1 to TRBJ2-5; 12 bases line up with TRBD1. The J call is in doubt because the DNA end fits TRBJ2-7 better. CDR3 length equals 15 residues. From germline, CDR1 is SGHRS and CDR2 YFSETQ. The CDR3 sequence is CASSTGTGGGYEQYF. Here the CDR3 DNA reads TGCGCCAGCAGCACCGGGACAGGGGGCGGGTACGAGCAGTACTTC.

The J gene is TRBJ1-5, the V gene TRBV18, with D maybe TRBD1 (6 bases). Per germline, CDR1 KGHSH and CDR2 LQKENI. Between the trimmed V and J ends, which lost 6 bases and 4 bases, there was a span of 7 bases. The CDR3 sequence is 12 residues long. This chain's CDR3 is CASSTGNQPQHF. CDR3 in DNA: TGTGCCAGCTCTACAGGGAATCAGCCCCAGCATTTT.

To note about this clone: A junction boundary mismatches the germline segment, possibly from a read error. V gene TRBV4-2 combines with J gene TRBJ1-1; no definite D call. Germline V lookup: CDR1 LGHNA, CDR2 YNFKEQ. The CDR3 length is 13 residues. The CDR3 spells CASSQEWTSEAFF. The CDR3, as DNA: TGTGCCAGCAGCCAAGAGTGGACTTCTGAGGCTTTCTTT.

The V and J genes are TRBV6-6 and TRBJ2-5; the D is unclear. From germline, CDR1 is MNHNY and CDR2 SVGAGI (reference sequence). V was trimmed by 4 bases and J by 1 base, leaving 7 bases between them. The CDR3 is 13 residues long. CDR3 sequence (DNA): TGTGCCAGCAGTTCTTACACCCAAGAGACCCAGTACTTC. Protein: CASSSYTQETQYF.

The rearrangement joins TRBV6-4 to TRBJ2-2; D is perhaps TRBD1 (6 bases). The CDR3 is 14 amino acids. V gave up 4 bases and J gave up 2 bases, with 8 bases separating them. Germline assignment: CDR1 MRHNA and CDR2 SNTAGT. The CDR3 DNA follows: TGTGCCAGCAGTGGACAGGAAAACACCGGGGAGCTGTTTTTT. This gives the protein CASSGQENTGELFF.

This clone showed up just a few times. The rearrangement links TRBV10-3 to TRBJ1-3; 8 nucleotides match TRBD1. CDR3 length equals 21 residues. The V gene end was trimmed by 6 bases and the J gene end by 0 bases; junction bases not matched to a gene: 22. From germline, CDR1 is ENHRY and CDR2 SYGVKD. The CDR3 DNA reads TGTGCCATCAGCAGCTTGACAGGGGACGGCGGCCCTCCTTTCTCTGGAAACACCATATATTTT. It translates to CAISSLTGDGGPPFSGNTIYF.

J is TRBJ2-4 and V is TRBV19; D may be TRBD1 (5 bases). Looked up from germline, CDR1 is LNHDA and CDR2 is SQIVND (reference sequence). V was trimmed by 10 bases and J by 1 base, leaving 8 bases between them. The CDR3 is 12 residues long. This chain's CDR3 is CATAGAKNIQYF. The DNA of the CDR3 is TGTGCCACGGCAGGGGCCAAAAACATTCAGTACTTC.

The chain links TRBV7-9 to TRBJ2-5; TRBD1 agrees at 7 bases. Germline assignment: CDR1 SEHNR and CDR2 FQNEAQ (reference sequence). With 1 base clipped from V and 0 bases from J, the junction kept 8 bases outside the gene matches. The CDR3 has 17 residues. The CDR3 loop reads CASSLGWTGEYQETQYF. The CDR3 nucleotides read TGTGCCAGCAGCTTAGGATGGACAGGAGAGTACCAAGAGACCCAGTACTTC.